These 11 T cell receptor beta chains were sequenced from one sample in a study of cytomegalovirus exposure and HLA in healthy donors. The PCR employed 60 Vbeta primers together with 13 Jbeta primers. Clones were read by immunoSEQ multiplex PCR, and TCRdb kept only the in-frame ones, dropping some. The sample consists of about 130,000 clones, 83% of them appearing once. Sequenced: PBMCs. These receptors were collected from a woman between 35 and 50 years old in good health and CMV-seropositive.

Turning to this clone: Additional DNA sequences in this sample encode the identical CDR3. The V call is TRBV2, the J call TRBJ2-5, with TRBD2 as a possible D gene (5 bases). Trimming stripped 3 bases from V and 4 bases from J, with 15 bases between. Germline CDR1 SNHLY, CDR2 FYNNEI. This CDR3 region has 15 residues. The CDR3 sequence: CASSEALRGLETQYF. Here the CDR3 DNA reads TGTGCCAGCAGTGAGGCGCTAAGAGGGCTAGAGACCCAGTACTTC.

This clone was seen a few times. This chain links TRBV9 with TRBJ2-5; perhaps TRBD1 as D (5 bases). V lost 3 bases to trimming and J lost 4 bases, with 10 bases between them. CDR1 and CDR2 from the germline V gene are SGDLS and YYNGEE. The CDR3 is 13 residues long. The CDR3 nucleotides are TGTGCCAGCAGCGAGGGGCTGGGAGAGACCCAGTACTTC. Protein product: CASSEGLGETQYF.

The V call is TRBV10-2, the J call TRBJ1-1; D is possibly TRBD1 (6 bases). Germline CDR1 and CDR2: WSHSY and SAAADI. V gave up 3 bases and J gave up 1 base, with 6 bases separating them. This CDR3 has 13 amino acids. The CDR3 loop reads CASSEQGNTEAFF. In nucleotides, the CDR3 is TGCGCCAGCAGTGAACAGGGGAACACTGAAGCTTTCTTT.

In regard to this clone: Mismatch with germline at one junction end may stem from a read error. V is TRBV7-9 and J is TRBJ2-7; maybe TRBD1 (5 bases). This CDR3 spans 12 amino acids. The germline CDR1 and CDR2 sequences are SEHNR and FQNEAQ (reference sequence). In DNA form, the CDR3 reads TGTTCCAGCAGCTTAGGGGCCTCCGAGCAGTACTTC. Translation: CSSSLGASEQYF.

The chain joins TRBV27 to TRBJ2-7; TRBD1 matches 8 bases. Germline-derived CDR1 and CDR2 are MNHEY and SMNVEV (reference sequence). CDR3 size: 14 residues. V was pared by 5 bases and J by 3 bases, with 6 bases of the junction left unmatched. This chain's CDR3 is CASSPQGAGYEQYF. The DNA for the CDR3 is TGTGCCAGCAGTCCCCAGGGGGCGGGCTACGAGCAGTACTTC.

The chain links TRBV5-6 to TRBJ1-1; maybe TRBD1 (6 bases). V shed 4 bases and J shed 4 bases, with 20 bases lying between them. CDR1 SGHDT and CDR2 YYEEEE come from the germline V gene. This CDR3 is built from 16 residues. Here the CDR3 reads CASSDERQGTSTEAFF. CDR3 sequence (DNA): TGTGCCAGCAGCGACGAGCGTCAGGGGACGAGCACTGAAGCTTTCTTT.

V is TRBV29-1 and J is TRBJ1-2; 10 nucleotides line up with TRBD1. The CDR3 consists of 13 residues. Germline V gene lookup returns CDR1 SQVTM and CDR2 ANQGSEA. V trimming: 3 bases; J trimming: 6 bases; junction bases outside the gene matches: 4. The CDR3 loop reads CSVDSGTGDGYTF. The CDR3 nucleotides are TGCAGCGTTGACTCCGGGACAGGGGATGGCTACACCTTC.

The CDR3 loop is CASSDVAVQTYNEQFF. CDR3 sequence (DNA): TGTGCCAGCAGTGACGTAGCAGTTCAGACCTACAATGAGCAGTTCTTC. V and J are TRBV5-4 and TRBJ2-1; no definite D call. There are 16 residues in the CDR3. Germline V gives CDR1 SGHNT, CDR2 YYREEE (reference sequence). V was clipped by 5 bases and J by 2 bases, with 17 bases between them.

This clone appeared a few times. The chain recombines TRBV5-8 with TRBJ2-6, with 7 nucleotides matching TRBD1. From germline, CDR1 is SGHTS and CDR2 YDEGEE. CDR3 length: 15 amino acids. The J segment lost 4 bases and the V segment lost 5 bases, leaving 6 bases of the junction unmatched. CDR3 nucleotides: TGTGCCAGCAGATTAACAGGGGTCGGGGCCAACGTCCTGACTTTC. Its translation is CASRLTGVGANVLTF.

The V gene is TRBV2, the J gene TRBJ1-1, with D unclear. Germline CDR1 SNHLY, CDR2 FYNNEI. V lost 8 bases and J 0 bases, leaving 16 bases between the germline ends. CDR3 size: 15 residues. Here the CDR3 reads CASPGGRSMNTEAFF. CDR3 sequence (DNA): TGTGCCAGCCCGGGCGGGAGGAGCATGAACACTGAAGCTTTCTTT. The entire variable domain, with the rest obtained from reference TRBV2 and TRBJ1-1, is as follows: EPEVTQTPSHQVTQMGQEVILRCVPISNHLYFYWYRQILGQKVEFLVSFYNNEISEKSEIFDDQFSVERPDGSNFTLKIRSTKLEDSAMYFCASPGGRSMNTEAFFGQGTRLTVV.

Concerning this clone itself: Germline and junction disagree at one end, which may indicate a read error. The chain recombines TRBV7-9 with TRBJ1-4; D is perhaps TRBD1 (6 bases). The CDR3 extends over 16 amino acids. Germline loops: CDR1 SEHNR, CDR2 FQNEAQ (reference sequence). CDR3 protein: CSSSLRQEPSNEKLFF. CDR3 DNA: TGTTCCAGCAGCCTCCGACAGGAACCGTCTAATGAAAAACTGTTTTTT.